This T cell receptor (beta chain) was sequenced in a study of shared clonotypes between healthy human individuals. Overall study: Participating donors consisted of a couple of women and a few men aged 18 to 49. Regarding the study as a whole: Memory subsets generally showed smaller estimated richness than naive subsets did. The authors sampled blood alone, and tissue repertoires likely differ.

The ends lost 0 bases at V and 11 bases at J; junction bases unmatched: 7. In germline, CDR1 is LGHNA, CDR2 YSLEER. The CDR3 spans 15 residues. For every subset, genomic DNA was evenly distributed across several immunoSEQ plates. Produced via immunoSEQ multiplex PCR; TCRdb's table is partial and in-frame only. The sample contains fewer than 850,000 clones, 90% to 98% of which appear only once. CD45RO-negative CD8 cells positively selected for CCR7 made up the naive population, which excluded terminally differentiated effector memory CD45RA+ cells. Note on this clone: Its antigen is not known.

The sequenced material came from naive CD8+ T cells sorted from blood. The sequence derives from a man younger than 40 in good health. The chain recombines TRBV4-3 with TRBJ2-3; 11 bases fit TRBD2. This CDR3 is CASSQDSSGRMEQYF. As DNA, the CDR3 is TGCGCCAGCAGCCAAGACTCTAGCGGGAGGATGGAGCAGTATTTT.